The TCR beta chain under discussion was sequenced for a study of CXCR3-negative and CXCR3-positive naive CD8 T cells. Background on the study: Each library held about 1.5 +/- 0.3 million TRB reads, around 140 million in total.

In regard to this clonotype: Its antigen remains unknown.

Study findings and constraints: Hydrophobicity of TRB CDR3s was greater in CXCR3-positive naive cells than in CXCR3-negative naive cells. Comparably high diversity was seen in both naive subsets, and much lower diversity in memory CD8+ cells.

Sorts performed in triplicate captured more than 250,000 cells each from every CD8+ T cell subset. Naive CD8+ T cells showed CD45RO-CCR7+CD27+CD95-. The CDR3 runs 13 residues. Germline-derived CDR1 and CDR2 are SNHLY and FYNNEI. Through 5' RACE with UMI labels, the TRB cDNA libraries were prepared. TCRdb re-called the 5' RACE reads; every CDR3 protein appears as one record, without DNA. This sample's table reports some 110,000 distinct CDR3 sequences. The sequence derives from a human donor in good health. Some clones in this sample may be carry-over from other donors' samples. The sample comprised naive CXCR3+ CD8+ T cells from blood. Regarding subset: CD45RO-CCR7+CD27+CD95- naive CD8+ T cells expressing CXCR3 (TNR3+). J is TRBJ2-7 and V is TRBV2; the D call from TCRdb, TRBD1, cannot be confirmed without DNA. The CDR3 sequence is CASSQGHLYEQYF.